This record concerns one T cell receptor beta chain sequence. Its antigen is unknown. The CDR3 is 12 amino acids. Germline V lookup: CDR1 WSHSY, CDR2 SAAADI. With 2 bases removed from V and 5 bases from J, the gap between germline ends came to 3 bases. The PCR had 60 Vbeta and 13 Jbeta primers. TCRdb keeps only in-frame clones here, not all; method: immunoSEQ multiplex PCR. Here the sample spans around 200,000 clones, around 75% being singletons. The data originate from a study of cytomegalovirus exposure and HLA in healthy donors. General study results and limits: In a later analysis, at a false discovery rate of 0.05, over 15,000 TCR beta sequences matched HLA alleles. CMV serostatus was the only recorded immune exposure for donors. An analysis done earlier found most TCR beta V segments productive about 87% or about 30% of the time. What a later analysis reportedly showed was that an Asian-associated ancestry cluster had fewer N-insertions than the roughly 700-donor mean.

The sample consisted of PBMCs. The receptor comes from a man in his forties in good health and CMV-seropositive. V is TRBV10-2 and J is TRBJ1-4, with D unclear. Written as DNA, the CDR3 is TGCGCCAGCAGTGAGCGGAATGAAAAACTGTTTTTT. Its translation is CASSERNEKLFF.